These T cell receptor beta chains were read from a single sample in a study of blood T cell repertoires in COVID-19. Assay used: immunoSEQ multiplex PCR; TCRdb lists only in-frame clones, some missing. The table records roughly 300,000 clones, about 89% of them present only once. The sequencing input was peripheral blood. The receptors stem from a woman in her 50s who had recovered from COVID-19. CDR3s include the opening cysteine and the closing phenylalanine or tryptophan. Each record gives: D gene, J gene, clone size, V gene, CDR3 DNA, CDR3 protein. The D gene is left open where the match is weak. Expanded clones are given a class, and other clones once, few, many or no size at all.

d_gene: .
j_gene: TRBJ1-4
abundance: .
v_gene: TRBV4-1
CDR3nt: TGCGCCAGCAGCCCCACAGGATTCAATGAAAAACTGTTTTTT
CDR3aa: CASSPTGFNEKLFF

d_gene: TRBD2
j_gene: TRBJ2-5
abundance: .
v_gene: TRBV19
CDR3nt: TGTGCCAGCCGACCGATAGCGGGAGGGGGTTTCGGGACCCAGTACTTC
CDR3aa: CASRPIAGGGFGTQYF

d_gene: .
j_gene: TRBJ2-1
abundance: .
v_gene: TRBV5-1
CDR3nt: TGCGCCAGCAGGGAGCCTCACTACAATGAGCAGTTCTTC
CDR3aa: CASREPHYNEQFF

d_gene: .
j_gene: TRBJ1-4
abundance: .
v_gene: TRBV5-1
CDR3nt: TGCGCCAGCAGCTTGGTATCGGGGGAGGAAAAACTGTTTTTT
CDR3aa: CASSLVSGEEKLFF

d_gene: .
j_gene: TRBJ1-2
abundance: .
v_gene: TRBV30
CDR3nt: TGTGCCTGGAGTGTACGTAGCTATGGCTACACCTTC
CDR3aa: CAWSVRSYGYTF

d_gene: .
j_gene: TRBJ2-3
abundance: few
v_gene: TRBV9
CDR3nt: TGTGCCAGCAGCGCTAAACTAGATGCAGGTGTAGATACGCAGTATTTT
CDR3aa: CASSAKLDAGVDTQYF

d_gene: .
j_gene: TRBJ1-5
abundance: few
v_gene: TRBV24-1
CDR3nt: TGTGCCACCAGTGATTTCTCCGGGCAGCCCCAGCATTTT
CDR3aa: CATSDFSGQPQHF

d_gene: TRBD2
j_gene: TRBJ2-1
abundance: .
v_gene: TRBV30
CDR3nt: TGTGCCTGGAATTCCCCTAGCGGGAGGCCCGAGCAGTTCTTC
CDR3aa: CAWNSPSGRPEQFF

d_gene: .
j_gene: TRBJ1-1
abundance: .
v_gene: TRBV29-1
CDR3nt: TGCAGCCTTAGTTTGAACACTGAAGCTTTCTTT
CDR3aa: CSLSLNTEAFF

d_gene: TRBD2
j_gene: TRBJ2-7
abundance: .
v_gene: TRBV28
CDR3nt: TGTGCCAGCAGACCATCGGGAGGGGAGCAGTACTTC
CDR3aa: CASRPSGGEQYF

d_gene: TRBD1
j_gene: TRBJ1-6
abundance: .
v_gene: TRBV30
CDR3nt: TGTGCCTGGCAACAGGGGATCGAGAATTCACCCCTCCACTTT
CDR3aa: CAWQQGIENSPLHF

d_gene: TRBD1
j_gene: TRBJ1-2
abundance: .
v_gene: TRBV6-4
CDR3nt: TGTGCCAGCAGCAAAGAGGGACAGGGGGCGTCTGGCTACACCTTC
CDR3aa: CASSKEGQGASGYTF

d_gene: TRBD1
j_gene: TRBJ1-5
abundance: .
v_gene: TRBV6-5
CDR3nt: TGTGCCAGCAGTTACTCGGGACAGAGCAATCAGCCCCAGCATTTT
CDR3aa: CASSYSGQSNQPQHF

d_gene: .
j_gene: TRBJ1-4
abundance: .
v_gene: TRBV28
CDR3nt: TGTGCCAGCAGTTCACAAAATGAAAAACTGTTTTTT
CDR3aa: CASSSQNEKLFF

d_gene: .
j_gene: TRBJ1-5
abundance: .
v_gene: TRBV6-1
CDR3nt: TGTGCCAGCAGTGAAACAGGCCATAATCAGCCCCAGCATTTT
CDR3aa: CASSETGHNQPQHF

d_gene: .
j_gene: TRBJ2-2
abundance: .
v_gene: TRBV10-3
CDR3nt: TGTGCCATCGCTCCGTCAACCGGGGACGGGGAGCTGTTTTTT
CDR3aa: CAIAPSTGDGELFF

d_gene: TRBD1
j_gene: TRBJ1-2
abundance: .
v_gene: TRBV19
CDR3nt: TGTGCCAGTAGTATCCCGGGACAGACCAACTATGGCTACACCTTC
CDR3aa: CASSIPGQTNYGYTF

d_gene: .
j_gene: TRBJ2-1
abundance: .
v_gene: TRBV4-3
CDR3nt: TGCGCCAGCAGCCTTCTAAGGGGATTCCCCTACAATGAGCAGTTCTTC
CDR3aa: CASSLLRGFPYNEQFF

d_gene: TRBD2
j_gene: TRBJ2-2
abundance: .
v_gene: TRBV11-2
CDR3nt: TGTGCCAGCAGCCGGACTAGCGGCAACACCGGGGAGCTGTTTTTT
CDR3aa: CASSRTSGNTGELFF

d_gene: .
j_gene: TRBJ2-1
abundance: .
v_gene: TRBV7-3
CDR3nt: TGTGCCAGCAGCTTAACCGGGGATAGATACAATGAGCAGTTCTTC
CDR3aa: CASSLTGDRYNEQFF

d_gene: TRBD1
j_gene: TRBJ1-1
abundance: .
v_gene: TRBV28
CDR3nt: TGTGCCAGCCGCCGGACAGGAACTGAAGCTTTCTTT
CDR3aa: CASRRTGTEAFF

d_gene: .
j_gene: TRBJ2-7
abundance: .
v_gene: TRBV7-8
CDR3nt: TGTGCCAGCAGCCCCCGGACAGACTCCTACGAGCAGTACTTC
CDR3aa: CASSPRTDSYEQYF

d_gene: .
j_gene: TRBJ1-1
abundance: .
v_gene: TRBV11-2
CDR3nt: TGTGCCAGCAGCTTAGCAGAGAACACTGAAGCTTTCTTT
CDR3aa: CASSLAENTEAFF

d_gene: .
j_gene: TRBJ1-3
abundance: .
v_gene: TRBV24-1
CDR3nt: TGTGCCACCAGCCACTCCACCTCTGGAAACACCATATATTTT
CDR3aa: CATSHSTSGNTIYF

d_gene: .
j_gene: TRBJ2-7
abundance: .
v_gene: TRBV4-3
CDR3nt: TGCGCCAGCAGCCAAGATTGGGAGACTCCCTACGAGCAGTACTTC
CDR3aa: CASSQDWETPYEQYF

d_gene: TRBD2
j_gene: TRBJ2-5
abundance: few
v_gene: TRBV7-2
CDR3nt: TGTGCCAGCAGCCCCGGACTAGCGGGGGTCACGGGGGAGACCCAGTACTTC
CDR3aa: CASSPGLAGVTGETQYF

d_gene: TRBD1
j_gene: TRBJ1-1
abundance: few
v_gene: TRBV5-6
CDR3nt: TGTGCCAGCAGGTGGAGGGGGCAGGACACTGAAGCTTTCTTT
CDR3aa: CASRWRGQDTEAFF

d_gene: TRBD1
j_gene: TRBJ1-2
abundance: .
v_gene: TRBV10-3
CDR3nt: TGTGCCATCAGCCGGGACAGTCGAGTCGACTATGGCTACACCTTC
CDR3aa: CAISRDSRVDYGYTF

d_gene: .
j_gene: TRBJ2-3
abundance: .
v_gene: TRBV5-4
CDR3nt: TGTGCCAGCAGCTCGGACAGATACACAGATACGCAGTATTTT
CDR3aa: CASSSDRYTDTQYF

d_gene: TRBD2
j_gene: TRBJ2-1
abundance: .
v_gene: TRBV19
CDR3nt: TGTGCCAGTAGTAGGACTAGCGGGGAACTATACAATGAGCAGTTCTTC
CDR3aa: CASSRTSGELYNEQFF

d_gene: .
j_gene: TRBJ1-1
abundance: .
v_gene: TRBV6-5
CDR3nt: TGTGCCAGCAGGCAGGGTTTCCCGAACACTGAAGCTTTCTTT
CDR3aa: CASRQGFPNTEAFF

d_gene: TRBD1
j_gene: TRBJ1-2
abundance: .
v_gene: TRBV4-1
CDR3nt: TGCGCCAGCAGCCAAGATACAGGGGTGGATTCTGGCTACACCTTC
CDR3aa: CASSQDTGVDSGYTF

d_gene: TRBD1
j_gene: TRBJ2-1
abundance: once
v_gene: TRBV6-6
CDR3nt: TGTGCCACCTCCCAGGGGGTACACAATGAGCAGTTCTTC
CDR3aa: CATSQGVHNEQFF

d_gene: TRBD2
j_gene: TRBJ2-7
abundance: .
v_gene: TRBV4-2
CDR3nt: TGTGCCAGCAGCCAAGCGCTAGGAGCGGGGACCTCCTACGAGCAGTACTTC
CDR3aa: CASSQALGAGTSYEQYF

d_gene: .
j_gene: TRBJ2-7
abundance: once
v_gene: TRBV20-1
CDR3nt: TGCAGTACCCTTAGACAGGCACAGTACTTC
CDR3aa: CSTLRQAQYF

d_gene: TRBD1
j_gene: TRBJ1-1
abundance: .
v_gene: TRBV30
CDR3nt: TGTGCCTGGAGCTCCAATCCGGACAGGGAGGCTTTCTTT
CDR3aa: CAWSSNPDREAFF

d_gene: TRBD1
j_gene: TRBJ2-5
abundance: .
v_gene: TRBV18
CDR3nt: TGTGCCAGCTCACCAGTGGGACAGGGTAAAGAGACCCAGTACTTC
CDR3aa: CASSPVGQGKETQYF

d_gene: TRBD1
j_gene: TRBJ1-2
abundance: .
v_gene: TRBV25-1
CDR3nt: TGTGCCAGCAGTTTACAGGGGCTGGAGGGCTACACCTTC
CDR3aa: CASSLQGLEGYTF

d_gene: .
j_gene: TRBJ2-7
abundance: .
v_gene: TRBV2
CDR3nt: TGTGCCAGCAGTGAGGCCAGGGCGAGTTACGAGCAGTACTTC
CDR3aa: CASSEARASYEQYF

d_gene: TRBD1
j_gene: TRBJ2-6
abundance: .
v_gene: TRBV5-1
CDR3nt: TGCGCCAGCAGCCCCGGACAGGGGCTGGCTTCTGGGGCCAACGTCCTGACTTTC
CDR3aa: CASSPGQGLASGANVLTF

d_gene: .
j_gene: TRBJ1-4
abundance: .
v_gene: TRBV9
CDR3nt: TGTGCCAGCAGCGTAGTGGCAGGGCCTAATGAAAAACTGTTTTTT
CDR3aa: CASSVVAGPNEKLFF

d_gene: .
j_gene: TRBJ1-1
abundance: .
v_gene: TRBV18
CDR3nt: TGTGCCAGCTCAACAATCGATAACACTGAAGCTTTCTTT
CDR3aa: CASSTIDNTEAFF

d_gene: .
j_gene: TRBJ1-5
abundance: once
v_gene: TRBV7-2
CDR3nt: TGTGCCAGCAGCTCCCGGGGAAGCAATCAGCCCCAGCATTTT
CDR3aa: CASSSRGSNQPQHF

d_gene: .
j_gene: TRBJ1-5
abundance: .
v_gene: TRBV20-1
CDR3nt: TGCAGTGTTGCTAGAACGCAGCCCCAGCATTTT
CDR3aa: CSVARTQPQHF

d_gene: .
j_gene: TRBJ2-4
abundance: once
v_gene: TRBV6-5
CDR3nt: TGTGCCAGCAGCCAGGACAGCTTAGCCAAAAACATTCAGTACTTC
CDR3aa: CASSQDSLAKNIQYF

d_gene: TRBD2
j_gene: TRBJ2-1
abundance: .
v_gene: TRBV6-6
CDR3nt: TGTGCCAGCAGCAATCCGGGACTAGCGGGCTACAATGAGCAGTTCTTC
CDR3aa: CASSNPGLAGYNEQFF

d_gene: .
j_gene: TRBJ2-7
abundance: once
v_gene: TRBV7-2
CDR3nt: TGTGCCAGCAGCTTAGTCGGGGGGCCGGGCGAGCAGTACTTC
CDR3aa: CASSLVGGPGEQYF

d_gene: .
j_gene: TRBJ2-3
abundance: .
v_gene: TRBV7-2
CDR3nt: TGTGCCAGCAGCGCCTGGACAGTTCCAGATACGCAGTATTTT
CDR3aa: CASSAWTVPDTQYF

d_gene: .
j_gene: TRBJ2-3
abundance: .
v_gene: TRBV7-9
CDR3nt: TGTGCCAGCAGCTTACGGCAGACTAGCACAGATACGCAGTATTTT
CDR3aa: CASSLRQTSTDTQYF

d_gene: .
j_gene: TRBJ2-2
abundance: .
v_gene: TRBV28
CDR3nt: TGTGCCAGCAGTTTAACGATCCGGGAAGACACCGGGGAGCTGTTTTTT
CDR3aa: CASSLTIREDTGELFF

d_gene: TRBD2
j_gene: TRBJ2-7
abundance: .
v_gene: TRBV19
CDR3nt: TGTGCCAGTAGTATGAAGCGGGAACCCTCCTACGAGCAGTACTTC
CDR3aa: CASSMKREPSYEQYF

d_gene: TRBD1
j_gene: TRBJ2-3
abundance: .
v_gene: TRBV7-9
CDR3nt: TGTGCCAGCAGCAGGCGACAGGGGGGATTCCGACGTAGCACAGATACGCAGTATTTT
CDR3aa: CASSRRQGGFRRSTDTQYF

d_gene: .
j_gene: TRBJ1-5
abundance: .
v_gene: TRBV27
CDR3nt: TGTGCCAGCAGTTTAAACAACAGGGATCATCAGCCCCAGCATTTT
CDR3aa: CASSLNNRDHQPQHF